These 8 T cell receptor beta chains were sequenced from one sample in a study of T cells in Graves' hyperthyroidism and ophthalmopathy. Authors of the study amplified TCR beta CDR3 regions from RNA transcripts. Researchers ran a first-round RT-PCR on the TCR CDR3 using the HTBI primer set. TCRdb itself ran the multiplex PCR reads through MiXCR, one entry per CDR3 protein. The profile shows over 200,000 distinct CDR3 sequences, 13% to 15% of them singletons. Sequenced material: blood. The receptors derive from a woman aged 40 to 50 with Graves' hyperthyroidism that later progressed to Graves' ophthalmopathy.

This clonotype was counted ten times or more. The chain has TRBV5-1 and TRBJ1-4, with 10 bases aligning to TRBD1. The CDR3 runs 16 residues. Germline CDR1 reads SGHRS; CDR2 reads YFSETQ. V was clipped by 4 bases and J by 8 bases; unmatched bases: 11. CDR3 region: CASSQVRDRGKEKLFF. The CDR3 DNA reads as TGCGCCAGCAGCCAAGTCCGGGACAGGGGCAAAGAAAAACTGTTTTTT.

This clonotype was detected only a few times. One junction end does not reproduce the germline sequence, and a read error may be involved. The chain recombines TRBV7-3 with TRBJ1-1, with 9 bases aligning to TRBD1. This CDR3 is 15 amino acids long. Germline V gene sequence: CDR1 SGHTA, CDR2 FQGTGA. CDR3 residues: CTSSLLGQGDTEAFF. DNA of the CDR3: TGTACCAGCAGCTTATTGGGACAGGGAGACACTGAAGCTTTCTTT. The whole variable domain, remainder taken from reference TRBV7-3 and TRBJ1-1, is GAGVSQTPSNKVTEKGKYVELRCDPISGHTALYWYRQSLGQGPEFLIYFQGTGAADDSGLPNDRFFAVRPEGSVSTLKIQRTERGDSAVYLCTSSLLGQGDTEAFFGQGTRLTVV.

This clonotype was counted a few times. The chain combines TRBV27 with TRBJ1-5; D not resolved. Germline CDR1 is MNHEY and CDR2 is SMNVEV (reference sequence). Deletions cut 3 bases from V and 1 base from J, with 4 bases between. The CDR3 runs to 13 residues. CDR3 sequence reads: CASSFKSNQPQHF. The CDR3 DNA follows: TGTGCCAGCAGTTTCAAAAGCAATCAGCCCCAGCATTTT.

As regards this clonotype: One base away lies a much larger clone, so this may be a sequencing read error. J is TRBJ2-2 and V is TRBV19, with 8 positions matching TRBD1. Per the germline V gene, CDR1 is LNHDA and CDR2 is SQIVND (reference sequence). CDR3 length equals 15 residues. The DNA of the CDR3 is TGTGCCAGTAGAGGGGGACAGGCTTTCACCGGGGAGCCGTTTTTT. Protein: CASRGGQAFTGEPFF. The entire variable domain, with the rest obtained from reference TRBV19 and TRBJ2-2, is as follows: DGGITQSPKYLFRKEGQNVTLSCEQNLNHDAMYWYRQDPGQGLRLIYYSQIVNDFQKGDIAEGYSVSREKKESFPLTVTSAQKNPTAFYLCASRGGQAFTGEPFFGEGSRLTVL.

The chain couples TRBV15 to TRBJ1-5; D remains ambiguous. This CDR3 region has 16 residues. Trimming removed 0 bases from V and 5 bases from J, with 14 bases in between. Per the germline V gene, CDR1 is LNHNV and CDR2 is YYDKDF (reference sequence). CDR3 DNA: TGTGCCACCAGCAGAGATCAAGAGGGTTATGATCAGCCCCAGCATTTT. It codes for CATSRDQEGYDQPQHF.

In this sample, this clonotype turned up many times. V gene TRBV24-1 combines with J gene TRBJ2-5; D not certain. Trimming pared 3 bases from V and 1 base from J, leaving 8 bases between. The CDR3 covers 14 residues. CDR1 and CDR2 (germline): KGHDR, SFDVKD. For the CDR3, the DNA is TGTGCCACCAGTGATCCGGCTGCCCAAGAGACCCAGTACTTC. Translated, it gives CATSDPAAQETQYF.

This clonotype was observed at least ten times. This chain connects TRBV28 to TRBJ2-5; TRBD2 agrees at 8 bases. CDR3 size: 15 residues. The germline gives CDR1 MDHEN, CDR2 SYDVKM. Trimming at V came to 6 bases and at J to 5 bases, leaving 11 bases not matched to a gene. This chain's CDR3 is CASSLSGGSSETQYF. The CDR3 nucleotides are TGTGCCAGCAGCTTGTCGGGGGGGAGCAGTGAGACCCAGTACTTC.

The sample holds many counts of this clonotype. The gene calls are TRBV7-8 and TRBJ2-2; TRBD2 agrees at 9 bases. CDR1 is SGHVS and CDR2 is FQNEAQ in the germline V gene. This CDR3 is 18 amino acids long. The trim removed 4 bases at V and 4 bases at J, leaving 13 bases unmatched. The CDR3 spells CASSSGGSGSSATGELFF. CDR3 nucleotides: TGTGCCAGCAGCTCAGGAGGTAGCGGGAGTTCGGCCACCGGGGAGCTGTTTTTT.